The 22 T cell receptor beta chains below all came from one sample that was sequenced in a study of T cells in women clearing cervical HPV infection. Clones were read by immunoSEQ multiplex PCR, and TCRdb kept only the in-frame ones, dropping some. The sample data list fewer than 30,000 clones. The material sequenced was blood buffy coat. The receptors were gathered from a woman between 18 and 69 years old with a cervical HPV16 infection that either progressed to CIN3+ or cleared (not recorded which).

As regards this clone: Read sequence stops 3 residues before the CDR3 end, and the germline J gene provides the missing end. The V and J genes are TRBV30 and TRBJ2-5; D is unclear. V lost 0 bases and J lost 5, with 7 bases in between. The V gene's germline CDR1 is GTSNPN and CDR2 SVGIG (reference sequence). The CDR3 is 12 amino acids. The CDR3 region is CAWSVVRETQYF. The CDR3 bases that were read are TGTGCCTGGAGTGTCGTTCGGGAGACC.

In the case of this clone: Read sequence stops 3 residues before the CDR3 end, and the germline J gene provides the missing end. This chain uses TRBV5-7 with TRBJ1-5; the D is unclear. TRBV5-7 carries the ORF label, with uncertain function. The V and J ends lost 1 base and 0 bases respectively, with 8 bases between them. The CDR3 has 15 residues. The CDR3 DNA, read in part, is TGTGCCAGCAGCTTGAGCGGGGATAGCAATCAGCCC. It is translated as CASSLSGDSNQP. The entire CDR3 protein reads CASSLSGDSNQPQHF.

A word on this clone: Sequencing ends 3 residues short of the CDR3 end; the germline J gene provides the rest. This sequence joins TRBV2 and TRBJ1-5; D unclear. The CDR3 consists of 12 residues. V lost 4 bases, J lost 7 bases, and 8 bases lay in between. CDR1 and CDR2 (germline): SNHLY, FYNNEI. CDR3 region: CASSASGQPQHF. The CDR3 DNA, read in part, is TGTGCCAGCAGTGCCTCCGGGCAGCCC.

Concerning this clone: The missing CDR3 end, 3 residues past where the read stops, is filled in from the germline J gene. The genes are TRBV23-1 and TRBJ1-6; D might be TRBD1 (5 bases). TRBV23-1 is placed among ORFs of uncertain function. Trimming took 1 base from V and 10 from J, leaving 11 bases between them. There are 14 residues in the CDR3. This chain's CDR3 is CASSQFRVDSPLHF. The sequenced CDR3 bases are TGCGCCAGCAGTCAATTCAGGGTGGACTCACCC.

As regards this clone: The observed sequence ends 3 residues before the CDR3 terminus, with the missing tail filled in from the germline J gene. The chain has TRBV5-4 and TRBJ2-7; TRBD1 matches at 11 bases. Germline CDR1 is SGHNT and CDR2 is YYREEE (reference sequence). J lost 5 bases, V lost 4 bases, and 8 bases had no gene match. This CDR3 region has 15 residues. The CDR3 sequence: CASSRDRGTTHEQYF. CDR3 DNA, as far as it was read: TGTGCCAGCAGCCGGGACAGGGGGACTACCCACGAG.

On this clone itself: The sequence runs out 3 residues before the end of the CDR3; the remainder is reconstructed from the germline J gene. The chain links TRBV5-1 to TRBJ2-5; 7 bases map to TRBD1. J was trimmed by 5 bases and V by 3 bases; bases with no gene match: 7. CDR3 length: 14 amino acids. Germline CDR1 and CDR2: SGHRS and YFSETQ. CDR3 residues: CASSSEQGWETQYF. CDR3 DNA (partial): TGCGCCAGCAGCTCCGAACAGGGGTGGGAGACC.

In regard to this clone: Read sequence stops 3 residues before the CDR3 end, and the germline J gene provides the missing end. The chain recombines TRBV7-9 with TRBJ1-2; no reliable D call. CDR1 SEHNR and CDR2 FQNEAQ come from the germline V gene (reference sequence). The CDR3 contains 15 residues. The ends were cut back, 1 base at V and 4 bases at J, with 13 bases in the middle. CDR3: CASSLGRGSSYGYTF. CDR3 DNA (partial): TGTGCCAGCAGCTTAGGTCGCGGGAGTAGCTATGGC. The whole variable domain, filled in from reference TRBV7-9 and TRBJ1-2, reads DTGVSQNPRHKITKRGQNVTFRCDPISEHNRLYWYRQTLGQGPEFLTYFQNEAQLEKSRLLSDRFSAERPKGSFSTLEIQRTEQGDSAMYLCASSLGRGSSYGYTFGSGTRLTVV.

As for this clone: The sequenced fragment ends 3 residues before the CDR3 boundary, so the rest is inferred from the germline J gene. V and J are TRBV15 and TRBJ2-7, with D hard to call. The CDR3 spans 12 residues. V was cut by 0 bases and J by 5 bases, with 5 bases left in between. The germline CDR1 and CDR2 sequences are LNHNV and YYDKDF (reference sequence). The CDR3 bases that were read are TGTGCCACCAGCAGAGATATCCACGAG. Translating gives CATSRDIHE. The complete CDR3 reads CATSRDIHEQYF.

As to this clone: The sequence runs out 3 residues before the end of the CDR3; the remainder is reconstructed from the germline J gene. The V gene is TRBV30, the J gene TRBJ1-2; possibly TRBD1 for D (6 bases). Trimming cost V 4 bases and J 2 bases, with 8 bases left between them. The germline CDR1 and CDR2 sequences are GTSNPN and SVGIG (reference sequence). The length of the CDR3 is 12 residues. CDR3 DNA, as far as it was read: TGTGCCTGGACGGGACAAAACTATGGC. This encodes CAWTGQNYG. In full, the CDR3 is CAWTGQNYGYTF.

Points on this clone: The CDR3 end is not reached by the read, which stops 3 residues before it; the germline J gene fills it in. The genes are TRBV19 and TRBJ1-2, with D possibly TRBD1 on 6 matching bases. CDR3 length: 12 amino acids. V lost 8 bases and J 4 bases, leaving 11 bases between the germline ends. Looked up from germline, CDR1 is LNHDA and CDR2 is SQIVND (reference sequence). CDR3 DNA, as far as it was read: TGTGCCAGTGTCGGGACACCCTATGGC. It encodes CASVGTPYG. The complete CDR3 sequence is CASVGTPYGYTF.

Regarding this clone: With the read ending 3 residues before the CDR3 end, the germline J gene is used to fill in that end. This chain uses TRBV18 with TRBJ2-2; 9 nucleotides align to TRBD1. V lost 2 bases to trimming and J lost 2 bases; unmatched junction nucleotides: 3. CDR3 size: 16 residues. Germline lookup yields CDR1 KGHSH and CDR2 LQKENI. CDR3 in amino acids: CASSPGTGGNTGELFF. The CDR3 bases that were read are TGTGCCAGCTCACCAGGAACAGGGGGCAACACCGGGGAG. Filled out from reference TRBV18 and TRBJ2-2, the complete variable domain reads NAGVMQNPRHLVRRRGQEARLRCSPMKGHSHVYWYRQLPEEGLKFMVYLQKENIIDESGMPKERFSAEFPKEGPSILRIQQVVRGDSAAYFCASSPGTGGNTGELFFGEGSRLTVL.

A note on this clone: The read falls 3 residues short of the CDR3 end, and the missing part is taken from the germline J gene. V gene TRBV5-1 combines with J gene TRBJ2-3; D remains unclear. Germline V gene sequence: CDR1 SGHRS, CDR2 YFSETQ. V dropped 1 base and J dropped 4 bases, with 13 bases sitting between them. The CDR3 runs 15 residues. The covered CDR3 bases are TGCGCCAGCAGCTTGTCTGACCCGGGTGCAGATACG. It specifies CASSLSDPGADT. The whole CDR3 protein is CASSLSDPGADTQYF. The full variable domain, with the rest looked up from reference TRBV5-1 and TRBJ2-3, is KAGVTQTPRYLIKTRGQQVTLSCSPISGHRSVSWYQQTPGQGLQFLFEYFSETQRNKGNFPGRFSGRQFSNSRSEMNVSTLELGDSALYLCASSLSDPGADTQYFGPGTRLTVL.

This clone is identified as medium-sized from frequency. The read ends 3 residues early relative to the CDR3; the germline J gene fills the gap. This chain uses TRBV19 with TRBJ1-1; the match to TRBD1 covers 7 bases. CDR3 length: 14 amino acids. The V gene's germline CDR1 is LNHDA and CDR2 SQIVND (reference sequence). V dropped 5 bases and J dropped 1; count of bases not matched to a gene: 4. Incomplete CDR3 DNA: TGTGCCAGTAGTGTGCAGGGGGGGAACACTGAA. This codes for CASSVQGGNTE. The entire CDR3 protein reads CASSVQGGNTEAFF.

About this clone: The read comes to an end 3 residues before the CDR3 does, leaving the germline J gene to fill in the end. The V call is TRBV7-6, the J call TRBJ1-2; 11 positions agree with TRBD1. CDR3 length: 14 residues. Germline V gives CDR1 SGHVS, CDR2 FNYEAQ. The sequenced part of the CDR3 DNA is TGTGCCAGCACTCAAAACCGGGACAGGGGGAAC. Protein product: CASTQNRDRGN. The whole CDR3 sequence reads CASTQNRDRGNYTF.

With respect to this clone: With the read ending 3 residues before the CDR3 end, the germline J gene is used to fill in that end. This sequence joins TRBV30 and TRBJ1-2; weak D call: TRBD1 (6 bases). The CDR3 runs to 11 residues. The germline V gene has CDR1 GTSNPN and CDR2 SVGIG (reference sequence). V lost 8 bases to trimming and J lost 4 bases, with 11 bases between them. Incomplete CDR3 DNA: TGTGCCCAAACAGGGTTCTATGGC. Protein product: CAQTGFYG. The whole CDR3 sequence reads CAQTGFYGYTF.

The CDR3 spells CASSYEGADYGYTF. The covered CDR3 bases are TGTGCCAGCAGTTACGAGGGGGCGGACTATGGC. This rearrangement joins TRBV6-2 or TRBV6-3 to TRBJ1-2; 7 nucleotides align to TRBD1. The sequence runs out 3 residues before the end of the CDR3; the remainder is reconstructed from the germline J gene. The CDR3 is 14 amino acids. CDR1 and CDR2 (germline): MNHEY, SVGEGT. With 2 bases clipped from V and 3 bases from J, the junction kept 3 bases outside the gene matches.

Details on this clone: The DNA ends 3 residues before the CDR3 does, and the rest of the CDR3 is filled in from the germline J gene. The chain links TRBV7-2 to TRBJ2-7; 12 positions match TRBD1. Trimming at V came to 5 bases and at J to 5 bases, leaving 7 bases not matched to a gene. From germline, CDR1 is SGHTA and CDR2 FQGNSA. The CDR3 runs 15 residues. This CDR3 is CASSPRDRGRNEQYF. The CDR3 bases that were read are TGTGCCAGCAGCCCCCGGGACAGGGGGCGTAACGAG. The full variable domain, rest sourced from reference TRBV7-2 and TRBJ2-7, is GAGVSQSPSNKVTEKGKDVELRCDPISGHTALYWYRQSLGQGLEFLIYFQGNSAPDKSGLPSDRFSAERTGGSVSTLTIQRTQQEDSAVYLCASSPRDRGRNEQYFGPGTRLTVT.

CDR3 DNA, as far as it was read: TGTGCCAGCAGTCCGGGACAGGGGGCATTAGGC. Translating gives CASSPGQGALG. In full, the CDR3 reads CASSPGQGALGYTF. The chain links TRBV5-6 to TRBJ1-2; 12 bases are shared with TRBD1. The read falls 3 residues short of the CDR3 end, and the missing part is taken from the germline J gene. The germline CDR1 and CDR2 sequences are SGHDT and YYEEEE. This CDR3 spans 14 amino acids.

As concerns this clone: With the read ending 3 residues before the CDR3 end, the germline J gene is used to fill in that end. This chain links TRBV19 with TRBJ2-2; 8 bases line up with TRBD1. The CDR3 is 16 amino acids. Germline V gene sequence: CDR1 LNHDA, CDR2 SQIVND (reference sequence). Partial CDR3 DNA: TGTGCCAGTAGTGTTCAGGCAGGGGGCCTCGAGGAAAAG. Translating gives CASSVQAGGLEEK. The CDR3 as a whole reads CASSVQAGGLEEKLFF.

The DNA read from the CDR3 is TGTGCCAGCAGTTACCCTAGGACAGCCAACACTGAA. Amino acid sequence: CASSYPRTANTE. The full-length CDR3 reads as CASSYPRTANTEAFF. The chain carries TRBV6-2 or TRBV6-3 and TRBJ1-1; tentative D call: TRBD1 (6 bases). Sequencing ends 3 residues short of the CDR3 end; the germline J gene provides the rest. V was clipped by 2 bases and J by 2 bases, with 12 bases between them. From germline, CDR1 is MNHEY and CDR2 SVGEGT. The CDR3 is made up of 15 amino acids.

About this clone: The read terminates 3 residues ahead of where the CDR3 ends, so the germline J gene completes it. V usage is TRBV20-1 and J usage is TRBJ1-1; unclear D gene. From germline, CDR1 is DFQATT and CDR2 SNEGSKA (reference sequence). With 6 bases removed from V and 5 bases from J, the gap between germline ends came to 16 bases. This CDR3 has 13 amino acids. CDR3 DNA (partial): TGCAGTGCCGACCGTCGGGGTTCAACTGAA. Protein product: CSADRRGSTE. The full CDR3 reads CSADRRGSTEAFF.

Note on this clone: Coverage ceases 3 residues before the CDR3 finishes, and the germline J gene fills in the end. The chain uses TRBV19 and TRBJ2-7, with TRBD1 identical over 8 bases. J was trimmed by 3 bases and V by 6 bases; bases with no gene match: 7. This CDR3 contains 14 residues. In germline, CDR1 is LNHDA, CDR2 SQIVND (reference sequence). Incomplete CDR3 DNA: TGTGCCAGTAGGGACTCGGGACAGGTCTACGAG. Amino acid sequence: CASRDSGQVYE. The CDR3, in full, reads CASRDSGQVYEQYF.